The rows below give T cell receptor beta chains drawn from one sample of a study of blood T cells in healthy people across ages. TCRdb fed the 5' RACE reads into MiXCR, producing one record per CDR3 protein. The sample lists about 1.6 million distinct CDR3 sequences, roughly 30% occurring once. The sequencing input was blood. These receptors all come from a woman in her 30s in good health. Both conserved end residues are part of each CDR3. A D gene is named only where the DNA matches it firmly. Clone size is not always given. Where it is, it says once, few, many or a class for expanded clones.

V,D,size,J,DNA,CDR3
TRBV7-9,TRBD1,once,TRBJ1-1,TGTGCCAGCAGCTTAGGAGGCCTCCGGGACAGGGGGCGCGTTAACACTGAAGCTTTCTTT,CASSLGGLRDRGRVNTEAFF
TRBV6-5,TRBD2,NA,TRBJ2-1,TGTGCCAGCACCCCCGGGACTAGCGGGACGAAAAATGAGCAGTTCTTC,CASTPGTSGTKNEQFF
TRBV7-2,NA,few,TRBJ1-1,TGTGCCAGCAGCTCCGCCCTCAGGGGTGAAGCTTTCTTT,CASSSALRGEAFF
TRBV20-1,NA,few,TRBJ2-7,TGCAGTGCTAGAGACGCCAAGACTGGAGCCTACGAGCAGTACTTC,CSARDAKTGAYEQYF
TRBV9,NA,NA,TRBJ2-1,TGTGCCAGCAGCGTAGACGGTCAAAAGCAGTTCTTC,CASSVDGQKQFF
TRBV5-1,NA,NA,TRBJ2-3,TGCGCCAGCAGCCAAGCTTCTAGAGCAGATACGCAGTATTTT,CASSQASRADTQYF
TRBV5-1,TRBD2,NA,TRBJ2-1,TGCGCCAGCAGCTTGGAGGGACTAGCGCCCCTTATTTGGTTCTTC,CASSLEGLAPLIWFF
TRBV27,NA,few,TRBJ2-7,TGTGCCAGCAGCCCGACGGACCGAGTCTACGAGCAGTACTTC,CASSPTDRVYEQYF
TRBV6-6,NA,NA,TRBJ2-5,TGTGCCAGCAAGGGAGGAAGGCAGTTAATAGAGACCCAGTACTTC,CASKGGRQLIETQYF
TRBV12-3/TRBV12-4,NA,NA,TRBJ2-3,TGTGCCAGCAGTTTGGCTCAGACTAGGGTAACAGATACGCAGTATTTT,CASSLAQTRVTDTQYF
TRBV6-1,NA,NA,TRBJ1-1,TGTGCCAGCAGTGAAGACAGCACTGAAGCTTTCTTT,CASSEDSTEAFF
TRBV7-9,TRBD1,few,TRBJ2-1,TGTGCCAGCAGAAGAGGGACAGGCCGCTACAATGAGCAGTTCTTC,CASRRGTGRYNEQFF
TRBV10-3,TRBD1,many,TRBJ1-2,TGTGCCATCACCCCCGACAGGGTCAGAGCTAACTATGGCTACACCTTC,CAITPDRVRANYGYTF
TRBV6-5,TRBD2,NA,TRBJ2-3,TGTGCCAGCAAGGAACTAGCGGGGGGCCCGACAGATACGCAGTATTTT,CASKELAGGPTDTQYF
TRBV20-1,NA,NA,TRBJ1-5,TGCAGTGCTAGACGTGATCTCAATCAGCCCCAGCATTTT,CSARRDLNQPQHF
TRBV11-2,TRBD1,many,TRBJ2-7,TGTGCCAGCAGCCACCCGGACAGGGGGGCGTCGCGCGAGCAGTACTTC,CASSHPDRGASREQYF
TRBV5-1,TRBD1,NA,TRBJ2-3,TGCGCCAGCAACTTGGAGGACAGGGGAACAGATACGCAGTATTTT,CASNLEDRGTDTQYF
TRBV4-2,TRBD1,NA,TRBJ2-6,TGTGCCAGCAGCCAAGATCCAGGGGGCTTCTCTGGGGCCAACGTCCTGACTTTC,CASSQDPGGFSGANVLTF
TRBV7-2,NA,NA,TRBJ2-2,TGTGCCAGCAGTTTTATACCGGGACTCACGAACACCGGGGAGCTGTTTTTT,CASSFIPGLTNTGELFF
TRBV4-1,NA,few,TRBJ1-1,TGCGCCAGCAGAGGGTTGACGACGGAATTCATGAACACTGAAGCTTTCTTT,CASRGLTTEFMNTEAFF
TRBV27,NA,NA,TRBJ1-2,TGCGCTACAGACGGTGTGGGGGGCTACACCTTC,CATDGVGGYTF
TRBV6-5,NA,NA,TRBJ2-7,TGTGCCAGCACAGGACAAAGCTCCTACGAGCAGTACTTC,CASTGQSSYEQYF
TRBV6-1,TRBD1,few,TRBJ2-5,TGTGCCAGCATTAGCGACAGGGGAAGGGGACAAGAGACCCAGTACTTC,CASISDRGRGQETQYF
TRBV11-2,NA,NA,TRBJ2-2,TGTGCCAGCAGCTTAGATCCCTCCAGGGTCGTGTCCGGGGAGCTGTTTTTT,CASSLDPSRVVSGELFF